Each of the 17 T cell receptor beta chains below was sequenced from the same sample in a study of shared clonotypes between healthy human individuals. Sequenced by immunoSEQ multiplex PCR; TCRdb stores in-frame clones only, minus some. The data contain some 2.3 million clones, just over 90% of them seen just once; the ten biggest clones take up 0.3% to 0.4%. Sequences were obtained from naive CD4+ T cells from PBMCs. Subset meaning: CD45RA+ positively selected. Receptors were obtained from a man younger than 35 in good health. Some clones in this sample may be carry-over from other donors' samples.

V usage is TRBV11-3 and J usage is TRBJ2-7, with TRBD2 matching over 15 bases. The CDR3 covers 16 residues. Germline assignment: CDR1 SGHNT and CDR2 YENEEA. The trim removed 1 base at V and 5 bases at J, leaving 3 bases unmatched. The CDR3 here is CASSLGGLAGGDEQYF. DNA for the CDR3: TGTGCCAGCAGCTTAGGGGGACTAGCGGGAGGCGACGAGCAGTACTTC.

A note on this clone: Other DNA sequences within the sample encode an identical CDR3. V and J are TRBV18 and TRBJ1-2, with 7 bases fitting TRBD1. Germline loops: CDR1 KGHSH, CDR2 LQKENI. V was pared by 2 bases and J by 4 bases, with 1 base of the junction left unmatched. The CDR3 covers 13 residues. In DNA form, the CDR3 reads TGTGCCAGCTCACCAGACAGGGTCTATGGCTACACCTTC. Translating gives CASSPDRVYGYTF.

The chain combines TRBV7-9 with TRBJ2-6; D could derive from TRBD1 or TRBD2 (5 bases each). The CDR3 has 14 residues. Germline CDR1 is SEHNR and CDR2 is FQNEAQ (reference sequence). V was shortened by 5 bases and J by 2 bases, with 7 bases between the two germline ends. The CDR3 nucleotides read TGTGCCAGCAGCAGAGGGGCTGGGGCCAACGTCCTGACTTTC. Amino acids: CASSRGAGANVLTF.

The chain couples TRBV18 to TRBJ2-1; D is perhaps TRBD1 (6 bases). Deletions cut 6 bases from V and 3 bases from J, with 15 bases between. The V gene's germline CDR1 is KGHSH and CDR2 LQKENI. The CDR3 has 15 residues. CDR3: CASSLNRDNYNEQFF. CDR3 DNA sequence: TGTGCCAGCTCTTTAAACCGGGACAACTACAATGAGCAGTTCTTC. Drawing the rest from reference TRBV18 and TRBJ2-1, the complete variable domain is NAGVMQNPRHLVRRRGQEARLRCSPMKGHSHVYWYRQLPEEGLKFMVYLQKENIIDESGMPKERFSAEFPKEGPSILRIQQVVRGDSAAYFCASSLNRDNYNEQFFGPGTRLTVL.

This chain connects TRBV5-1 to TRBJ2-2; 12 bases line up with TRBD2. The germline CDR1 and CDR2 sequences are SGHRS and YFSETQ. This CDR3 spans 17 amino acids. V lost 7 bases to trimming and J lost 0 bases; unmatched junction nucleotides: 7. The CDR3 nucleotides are TGCGCCAGCGCGAGGACTAGCGGGGCCTCGAACACCGGGGAGCTGTTTTTT. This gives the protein CASARTSGASNTGELFF.

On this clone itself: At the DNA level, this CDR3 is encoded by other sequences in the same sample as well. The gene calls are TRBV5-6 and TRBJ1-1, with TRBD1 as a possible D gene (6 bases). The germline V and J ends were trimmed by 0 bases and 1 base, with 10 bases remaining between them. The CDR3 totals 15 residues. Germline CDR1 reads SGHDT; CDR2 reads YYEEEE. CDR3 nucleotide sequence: TGTGCCAGCAGCTTGGTTGGGGGGCCGAACACTGAAGCTTTCTTT. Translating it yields CASSLVGGPNTEAFF.

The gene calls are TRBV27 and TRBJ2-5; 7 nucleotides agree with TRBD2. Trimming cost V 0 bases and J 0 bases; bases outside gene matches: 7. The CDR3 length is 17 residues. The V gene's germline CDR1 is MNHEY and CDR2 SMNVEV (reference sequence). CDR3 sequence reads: CASSLSGRGGYQETQYF. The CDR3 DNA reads TGTGCCAGCAGTTTATCGGGGAGGGGTGGGTACCAAGAGACCCAGTACTTC.

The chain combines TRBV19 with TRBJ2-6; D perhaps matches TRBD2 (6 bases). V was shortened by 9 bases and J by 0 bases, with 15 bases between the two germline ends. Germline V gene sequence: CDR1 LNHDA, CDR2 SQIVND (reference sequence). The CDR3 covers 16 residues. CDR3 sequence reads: CASSGVEASGANVLTF. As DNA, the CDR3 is TGTGCCAGCTCGGGAGTCGAGGCCTCTGGGGCCAACGTCCTGACTTTC.

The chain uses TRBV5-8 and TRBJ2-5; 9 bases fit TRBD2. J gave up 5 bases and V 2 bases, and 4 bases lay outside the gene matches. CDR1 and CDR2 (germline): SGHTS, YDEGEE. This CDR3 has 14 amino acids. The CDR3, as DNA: TGTGCCAGCAGCTTTCCGCGGGAGGGGGAGACCCAGTACTTC. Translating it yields CASSFPREGETQYF.

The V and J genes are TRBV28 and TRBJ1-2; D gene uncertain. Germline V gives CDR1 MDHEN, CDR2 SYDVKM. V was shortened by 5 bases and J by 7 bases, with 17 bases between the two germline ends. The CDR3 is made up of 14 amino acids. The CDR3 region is CASSPAAAMRGYTF. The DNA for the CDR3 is TGTGCCAGCAGTCCCGCCGCGGCAATGCGTGGCTACACCTTC.

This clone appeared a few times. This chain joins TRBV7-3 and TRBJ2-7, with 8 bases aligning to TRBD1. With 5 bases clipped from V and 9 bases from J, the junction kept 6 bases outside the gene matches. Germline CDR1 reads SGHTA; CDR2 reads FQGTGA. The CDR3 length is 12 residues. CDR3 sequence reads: CASSPTGGGQYF. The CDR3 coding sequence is TGTGCCAGCAGCCCTACAGGGGGAGGGCAGTACTTC.

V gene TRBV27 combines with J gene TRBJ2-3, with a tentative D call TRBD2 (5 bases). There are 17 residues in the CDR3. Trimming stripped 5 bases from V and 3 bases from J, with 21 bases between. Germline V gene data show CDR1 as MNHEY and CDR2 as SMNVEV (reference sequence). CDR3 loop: CASSRSLGAGGTDTQYF. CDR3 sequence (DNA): TGTGCCAGCAGTCGCTCGTTGGGCGCAGGAGGAACAGATACGCAGTATTTT.

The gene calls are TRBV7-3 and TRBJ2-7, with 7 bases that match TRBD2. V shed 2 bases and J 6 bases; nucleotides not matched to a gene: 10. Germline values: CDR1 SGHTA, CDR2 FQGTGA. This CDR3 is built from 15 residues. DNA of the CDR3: TGTGCCAGCAGCTTAGTGGGCGGGGGACCTTTCGAGCAGTACTTC. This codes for CASSLVGGGPFEQYF. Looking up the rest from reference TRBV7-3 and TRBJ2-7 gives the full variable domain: GAGVSQTPSNKVTEKGKYVELRCDPISGHTALYWYRQSLGQGPEFLIYFQGTGAADDSGLPNDRFFAVRPEGSVSTLKIQRTERGDSAVYLCASSLVGGGPFEQYFGPGTRLTVT.

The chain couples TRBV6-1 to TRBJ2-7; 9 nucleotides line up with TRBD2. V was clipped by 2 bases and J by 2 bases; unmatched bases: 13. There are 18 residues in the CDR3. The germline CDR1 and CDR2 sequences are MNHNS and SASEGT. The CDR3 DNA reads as TGTGCCAGCAGTGAACAACCTCCTTGGCGGGAGGGGACCTACGAGCAGTACTTC. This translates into CASSEQPPWREGTYEQYF.

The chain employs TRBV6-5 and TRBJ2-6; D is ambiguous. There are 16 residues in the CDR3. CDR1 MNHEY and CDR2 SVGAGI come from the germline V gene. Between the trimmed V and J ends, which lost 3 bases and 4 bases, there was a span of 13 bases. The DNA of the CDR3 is TGTGCCAGCAGTTATTCTAAGGGCGGAGGGGCCAACGTCCTGACTTTC. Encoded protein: CASSYSKGGGANVLTF.

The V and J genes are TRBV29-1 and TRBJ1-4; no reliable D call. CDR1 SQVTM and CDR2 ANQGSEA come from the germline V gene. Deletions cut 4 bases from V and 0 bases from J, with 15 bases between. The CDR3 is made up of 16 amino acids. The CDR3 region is CSVVQSGSATNEKLFF. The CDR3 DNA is TGCAGCGTTGTACAGTCCGGATCTGCAACTAATGAAAAACTGTTTTTT.

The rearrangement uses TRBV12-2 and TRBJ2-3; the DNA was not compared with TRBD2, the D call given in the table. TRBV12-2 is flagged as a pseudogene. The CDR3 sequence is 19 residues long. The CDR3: CASRLVGRLAGGPKDTQYF. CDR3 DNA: TGTGCAAGTCGCTTAGTTGGGCGACTAGCGGGAGGGCCAAAAGATACGCAGTATTTT.